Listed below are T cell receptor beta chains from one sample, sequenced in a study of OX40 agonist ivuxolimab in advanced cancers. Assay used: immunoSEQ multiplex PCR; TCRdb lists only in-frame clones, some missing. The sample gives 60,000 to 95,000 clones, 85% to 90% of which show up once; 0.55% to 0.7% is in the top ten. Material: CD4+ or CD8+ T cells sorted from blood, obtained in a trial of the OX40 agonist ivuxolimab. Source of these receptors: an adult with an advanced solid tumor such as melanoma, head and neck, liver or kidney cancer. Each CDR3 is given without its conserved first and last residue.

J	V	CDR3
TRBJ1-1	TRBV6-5	ASSSPGLYTEAF
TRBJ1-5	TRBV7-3	ASSPKGREGNQPQH
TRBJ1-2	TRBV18	ASSFDAVYGYT
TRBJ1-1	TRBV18	ASSPLDIQTEAF
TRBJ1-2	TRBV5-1	ASSYTTRSGIGAGLNYGYT
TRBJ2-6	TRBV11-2	ASPPASGGSGANVLT
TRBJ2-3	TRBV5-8	ASSLKRQGRPTDTQY
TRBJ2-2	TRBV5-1	ASKGQPTAGELF
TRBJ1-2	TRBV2	ASSSSRGDGYT
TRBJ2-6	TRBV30	AWSVSQPNFSGANVLT
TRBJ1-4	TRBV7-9	ASSLGSIANEKLF
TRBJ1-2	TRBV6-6	ASSYRGDGYT
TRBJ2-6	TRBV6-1	ASSDRRDRGYSGANVLT
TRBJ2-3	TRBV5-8	ASSPFQGEADTQY
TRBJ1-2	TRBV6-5	ASSSNYGYT
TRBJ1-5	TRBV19	ASTTEGGNQPQH
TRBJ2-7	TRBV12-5	ASGLQAGANSYEQY
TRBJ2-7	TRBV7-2	ASSLGGGNLLYEQY
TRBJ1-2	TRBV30	AWSGSGGFYGYT
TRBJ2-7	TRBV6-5	ASSHQGGLDEQY
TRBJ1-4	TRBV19	ASWGGATNEKLF
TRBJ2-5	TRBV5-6	ASSLEVSVETQY
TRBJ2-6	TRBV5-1	ASSPDGFSGANVLT
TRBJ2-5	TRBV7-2	ASSQGQAGETQY
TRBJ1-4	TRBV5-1	ASSREGRNEKLF